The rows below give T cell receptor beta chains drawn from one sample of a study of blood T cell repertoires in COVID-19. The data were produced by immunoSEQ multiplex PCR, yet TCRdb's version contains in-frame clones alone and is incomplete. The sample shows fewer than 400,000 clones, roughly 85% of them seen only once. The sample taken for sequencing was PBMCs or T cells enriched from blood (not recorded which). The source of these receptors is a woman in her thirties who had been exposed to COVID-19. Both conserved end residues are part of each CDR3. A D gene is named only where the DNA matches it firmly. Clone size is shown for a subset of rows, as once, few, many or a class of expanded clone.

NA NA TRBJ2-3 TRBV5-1 CASSLQGSDTQYF TGCGCCAGCAGCTTACAGGGCTCAGATACGCAGTATTTT
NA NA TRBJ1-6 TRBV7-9 CASSYGGDNSPLHF TGTGCCAGCAGCTATGGAGGGGATAATTCACCCCTCCACTTT
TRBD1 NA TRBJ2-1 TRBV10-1 CASSDEGATAENEQFF TGCGCCAGCAGTGACGAGGGGGCGACGGCAGAAAATGAGCAGTTCTTC
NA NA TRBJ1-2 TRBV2 CASSETGPSGYTF TGTGCCAGCAGTGAAACAGGTCCGAGTGGCTACACCTTC
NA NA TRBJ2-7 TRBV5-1 CASSLETYYEQYF TGCGCCAGCAGCTTGGAAACATACTACGAGCAGTACTTC
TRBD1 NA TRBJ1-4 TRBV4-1 CASSQPQRGTGIEKLFF TGCGCCAGCAGCCAACCTCAAAGAGGGACAGGGATTGAAAAACTGTTTTTT
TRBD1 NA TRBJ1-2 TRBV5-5 CASSSGQGDGYTF TGTGCCAGCAGCTCAGGACAGGGTGACGGCTACACCTTC
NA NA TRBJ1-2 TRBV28 CASSLYQVGYGYTF TGTGCCAGCAGTTTATATCAGGTCGGCTATGGCTACACCTTC
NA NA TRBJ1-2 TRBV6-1 CASSERYGYTF TGTGCCAGCAGTGAACGCTATGGCTACACCTTC
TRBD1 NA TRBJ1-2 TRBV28 CASRTPGTGGAGGYTF TGTGCCAGCAGGACCCCCGGGACAGGGGGCGCAGGCGGCTACACCTTC
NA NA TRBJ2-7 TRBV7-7 CASSPAWGETYEQYF TGTGCTAGCAGCCCCGCTTGGGGGGAAACCTACGAGCAGTACTTC
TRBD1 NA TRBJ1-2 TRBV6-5 CASRFPQGASAGYTF TGTGCCAGCAGGTTTCCACAGGGGGCGTCCGCTGGCTACACCTTC
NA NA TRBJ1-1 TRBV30 CAWSVNVLGALNTEAFF TGTGCCTGGAGTGTAAATGTGTTGGGGGCTCTGAACACTGAAGCTTTCTTT
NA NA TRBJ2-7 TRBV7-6 CASSGAGSYEQYF TGTGCCAGCAGCGGGGCAGGCTCCTACGAGCAGTACTTC
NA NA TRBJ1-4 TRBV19 CASSIRTANEKLFF TGTGCCAGTAGTATCCGGACAGCGAATGAAAAACTGTTTTTT
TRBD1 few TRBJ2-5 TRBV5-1 CASSFGQGGQETQYF TGCGCCAGCAGCTTTGGACAGGGGGGGCAAGAGACCCAGTACTTC
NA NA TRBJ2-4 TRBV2 CASGRGNIQYF TGTGCCAGCGGGCGTGGAAACATTCAGTACTTC
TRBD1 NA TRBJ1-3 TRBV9 CASSVEGAVNTIYF TGTGCCAGCAGCGTTGAGGGGGCTGTAAACACCATATATTTT
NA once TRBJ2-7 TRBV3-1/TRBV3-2 CASSQDLSRFYEQYF TGTGCCAGCAGCCAAGATCTTTCACGGTTCTACGAGCAGTACTTC
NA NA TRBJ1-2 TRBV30 CAWSVHRREANGYTF TGTGCCTGGAGTGTACACCGCAGGGAGGCGAATGGCTACACCTTC
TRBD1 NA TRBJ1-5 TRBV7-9 CASSDDRVTNQPQHF TGTGCCAGCAGCGACGACAGGGTAACTAATCAGCCCCAGCATTTT
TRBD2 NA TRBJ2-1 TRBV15 CATSREREGYNEQFF TGTGCCACCAGCAGAGAGCGGGAGGGCTACAATGAGCAGTTCTTC
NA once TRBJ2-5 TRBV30 CAWSGPRKTQYF TGTGCCTGGAGTGGCCCGAGGAAGACCCAGTACTTC
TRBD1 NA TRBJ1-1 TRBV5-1 CASSFSGQGNTAFF TGCGCCAGCAGCTTCAGTGGACAGGGTAACACAGCTTTCTTT
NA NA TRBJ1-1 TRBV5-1 CASSLEVQAMNTEAFF TGCGCCAGCAGCTTGGAGGTACAGGCGATGAACACTGAAGCTTTCTTT
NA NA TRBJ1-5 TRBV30 CAWNTGPDQPQHF TGTGCCTGGAATACAGGGCCAGATCAGCCCCAGCATTTT
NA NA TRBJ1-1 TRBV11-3 CASSAQGRDTEAFF TGTGCCAGCAGCGCCCAGGGTAGGGACACTGAAGCTTTCTTT
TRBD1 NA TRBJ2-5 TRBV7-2 CASSLAGQIQETQYF TGTGCCAGCAGCTTAGCGGGACAGATCCAAGAGACCCAGTACTTC
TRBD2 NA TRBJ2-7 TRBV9 CASSVGGEGTYEQYF TGTGCCAGCAGCGTAGGGGGGGAGGGAACCTACGAGCAGTACTTC
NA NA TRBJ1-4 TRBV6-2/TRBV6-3 CASSYKGTTGYDEKLFF TGTGCCAGCAGTTACAAGGGAACTACAGGGTACGACGAAAAACTGTTTTTT
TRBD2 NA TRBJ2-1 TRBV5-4 CASSLASGSRLGFGNEQFF TGTGCCAGCAGCTTGGCTAGCGGGAGCCGTCTCGGGTTTGGGAATGAGCAGTTCTTC
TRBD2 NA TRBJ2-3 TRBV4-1 CASSQEFGGASTDTQYF TGCGCCAGCAGCCAGGAATTCGGGGGGGCAAGCACAGATACGCAGTATTTT
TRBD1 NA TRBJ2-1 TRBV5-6 CASSPYGTGGSNEQFF TGTGCCAGCAGCCCGTACGGGACAGGGGGATCCAATGAGCAGTTCTTC
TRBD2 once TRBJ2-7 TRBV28 CASSRNIAGGEYEQYF TGTGCCAGCAGCAGAAACATAGCGGGAGGAGAATACGAGCAGTACTTC
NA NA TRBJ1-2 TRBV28 CASSLGGREYGYTF TGTGCCAGCAGCCTTGGTGGGAGGGAATATGGCTACACCTTC
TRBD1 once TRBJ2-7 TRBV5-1 CASSYIPGQTQSEQYF TGCGCCAGCAGCTACATACCGGGACAGACGCAGTCCGAGCAGTACTTC